This T cell receptor (beta chain) was sequenced in a study of T cell repertoires in cytomegalovirus infection. Study context: An indication of both CMV infection and matching HLA type came from public TCR beta signatures.

This CDR3 is 17 amino acids long. Germline lookup yields CDR1 LGHNA and CDR2 YSLEER. Trimming left V 0 bases short and J 5 bases short, with 19 bases between. This clonotype turned up a few times. The antigen is undetermined. Each CDR3 protein is one row after TCRdb ran MiXCR on the reads. The sample holds about 920,000 distinct CDR3 sequences; approximately 31% are singletons and the top ten take more than 13%. The J gene is TRBJ2-5, the V gene TRBV4-3; tentatively, D is TRBD2 (6 bases). This sequence originates from a human donor in good health (CMV status not recorded). Some clones in this sample may be carry-over from other donors' samples. Here the sequenced sample was cultured CD8+ T cells from PBMCs, taken from culture after CMV antigen stimulation. CDR3 sequence: CASSQEAAGLLAETQYF. The CDR3 DNA reads as TGCGCCAGCAGCCAAGAGGCGGCCGGACTGCTAGCGGAGACCCAGTACTTC.